This T cell receptor (beta chain) was recovered during a study of CD8 T cells in Susac syndrome. An amount of RNA that ranged from about 0.45 to 1 ug was reverse transcribed with random hexamers. TCRdb independently ran MiXCR on the immunoSEQ multiplex PCR reads; one entry per CDR3 protein. The repertoire holds about 240,000 distinct CDR3 sequences, with less than 96% as singletons. TCR beta was sequenced from blood CD8+ and CD4+ T cells. Negative isolation was used for CD8+ and CD4+ T cells and FACS enrichment for TEMRA cells. The clonotype was recovered from a human donor with Susac syndrome. Sequenced input: CD4+ T cells from PBMCs.

The CDR3 protein is CSVGGTNEKLFF. CDR3 DNA: TGCAGCGTTGGGGGTACTAATGAAAAACTGTTTTTT. V gene TRBV29-1 combines with J gene TRBJ1-4; D gene unclear. The CDR3 has 12 residues. The V end lost 4 bases, the J end lost 2 bases, and 5 bases lay between the germline ends. CDR1 and CDR2 (germline): SQVTM, ANQGSEA.